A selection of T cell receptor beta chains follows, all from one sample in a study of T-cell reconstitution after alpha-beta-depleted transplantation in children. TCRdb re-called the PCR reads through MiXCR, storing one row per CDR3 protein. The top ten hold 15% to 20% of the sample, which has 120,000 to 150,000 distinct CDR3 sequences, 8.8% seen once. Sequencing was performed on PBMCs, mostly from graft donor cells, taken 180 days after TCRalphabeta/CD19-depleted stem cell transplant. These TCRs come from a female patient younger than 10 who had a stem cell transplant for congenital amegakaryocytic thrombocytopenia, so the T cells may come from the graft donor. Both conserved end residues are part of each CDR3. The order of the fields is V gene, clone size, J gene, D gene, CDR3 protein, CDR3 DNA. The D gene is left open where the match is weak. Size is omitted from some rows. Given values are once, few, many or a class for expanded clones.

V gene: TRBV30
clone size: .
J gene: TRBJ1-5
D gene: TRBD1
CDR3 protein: CAWSSTRGGNQPQHF
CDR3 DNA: TGTGCCTGGAGTTCTACCAGGGGGGGCAATCAGCCCCAGCATTTT

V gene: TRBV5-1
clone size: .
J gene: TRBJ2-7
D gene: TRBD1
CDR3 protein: CASSIPGQAYEQYF
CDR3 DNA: TGCGCCAGCAGTATTCCGGGACAGGCCTACGAGCAGTACTTC

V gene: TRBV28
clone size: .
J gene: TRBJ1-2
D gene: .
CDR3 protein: CASSFIGGYTF
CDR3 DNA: TGTGCCAGCAGTTTTATTGGCGGCTACACCTTC

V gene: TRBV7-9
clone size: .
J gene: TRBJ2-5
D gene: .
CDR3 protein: CAMGPRGLETQYF
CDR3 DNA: TGTGCCATGGGCCCCAGGGGCCTAGAGACCCAGTACTTC

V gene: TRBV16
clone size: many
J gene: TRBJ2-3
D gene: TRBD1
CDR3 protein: CASSQSYRGSTDTQYF
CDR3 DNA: TGTGCCAGCAGCCAATCTTACAGGGGAAGCACAGATACGCAGTATTTT

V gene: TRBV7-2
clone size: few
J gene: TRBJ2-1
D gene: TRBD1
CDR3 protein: CASSGPGQGTQEQFF
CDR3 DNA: TGTGCCAGCAGCGGGCCGGGACAGGGGACCCAAGAGCAGTTCTTC

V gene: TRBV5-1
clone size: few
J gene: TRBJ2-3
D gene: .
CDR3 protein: CASSLAGVQYF
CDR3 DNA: TGCGCCAGCAGCTTGGCTGGTGTGCAGTATTTT

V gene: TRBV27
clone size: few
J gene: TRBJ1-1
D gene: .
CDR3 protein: CASRAQGFGTEAFF
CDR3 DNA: TGTGCCAGCCGAGCACAGGGCTTTGGCACTGAAGCTTTCTTT

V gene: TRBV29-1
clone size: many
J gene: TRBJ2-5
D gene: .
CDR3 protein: CSVDYLETQYF
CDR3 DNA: TGCAGCGTTGACTATCTGGAGACCCAGTACTTC

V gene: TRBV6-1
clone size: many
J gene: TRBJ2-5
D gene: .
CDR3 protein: CASSAIETQYF
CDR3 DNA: TGTGCCAGCAGTGCTATTGAGACCCAGTACTTC

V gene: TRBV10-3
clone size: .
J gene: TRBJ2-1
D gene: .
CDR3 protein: CAISESNLDSPYYNEQFF
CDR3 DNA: TGTGCCATCAGTGAGTCGAACCTGGACAGTCCTTACTACAATGAGCAGTTCTTC

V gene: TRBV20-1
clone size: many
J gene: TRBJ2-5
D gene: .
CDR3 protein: CSALDRYQETQYF
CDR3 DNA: TGCAGTGCACTCGACAGGTACCAAGAGACCCAGTACTTC

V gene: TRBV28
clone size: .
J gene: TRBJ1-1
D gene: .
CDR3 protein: CASSLQGIYTEAFF
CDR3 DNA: TGTGCCAGCAGTCTACAGGGAATTTACACTGAAGCTTTCTTT

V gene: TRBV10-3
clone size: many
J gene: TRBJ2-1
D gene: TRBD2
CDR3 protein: CAIQRLAVNEQFF
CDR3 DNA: TGTGCCATTCAGAGACTAGCGGTTAATGAGCAGTTCTTC

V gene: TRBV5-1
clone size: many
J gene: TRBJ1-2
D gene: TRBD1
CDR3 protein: CASSLARDRGYGYTF
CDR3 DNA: TGCGCCAGCAGCCTCGCTAGGGACAGAGGATATGGCTACACCTTC

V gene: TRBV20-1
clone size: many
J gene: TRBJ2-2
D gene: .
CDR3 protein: CSASGDSPNTGELFF
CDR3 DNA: TGCAGTGCTAGCGGGGACTCCCCGAACACCGGGGAGCTGTTTTTT

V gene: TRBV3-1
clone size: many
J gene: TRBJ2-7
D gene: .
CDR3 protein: CASSQVTNSPYEQYF
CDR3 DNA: TGTGCCAGCAGCCAAGTGACAAACTCCCCCTACGAGCAGTACTTC

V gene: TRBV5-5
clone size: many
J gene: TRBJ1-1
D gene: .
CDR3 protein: CASSLTGNTEAFF
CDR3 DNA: TGTGCCAGCAGCTTGACAGGGAACACTGAAGCTTTCTTT

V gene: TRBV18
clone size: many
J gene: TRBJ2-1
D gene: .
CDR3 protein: CASSPEAGYNEQFF
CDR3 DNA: TGTGCCAGCTCACCAGAGGCGGGCTACAATGAGCAGTTCTTC

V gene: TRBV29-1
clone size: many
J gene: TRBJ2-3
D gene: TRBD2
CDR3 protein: CSVGLAGGFTDTQYF
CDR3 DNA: TGCAGCGTGGGGCTGGCGGGGGGGTTCACAGATACGCAGTATTTT

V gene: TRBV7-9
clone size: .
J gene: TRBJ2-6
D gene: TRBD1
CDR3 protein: CASSWGQGTSGANVLTF
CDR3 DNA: TGTGCCAGCAGCTGGGGACAGGGCACCTCTGGGGCCAACGTCCTGACTTTC

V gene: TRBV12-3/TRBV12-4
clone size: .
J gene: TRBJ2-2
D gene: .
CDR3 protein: CASTLPPGVTGELFF
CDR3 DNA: TGTGCCAGCACCCTCCCCCCCGGAGTCACCGGGGAGCTGTTTTTT

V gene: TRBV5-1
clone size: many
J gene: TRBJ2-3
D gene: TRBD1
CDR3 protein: CASSLEGGGTDTQYF
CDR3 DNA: TGCGCCAGCAGCTTGGAAGGGGGCGGCACAGATACGCAGTATTTT

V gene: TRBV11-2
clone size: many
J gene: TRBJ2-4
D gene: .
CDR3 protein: CASSLVPQGGLPFAKNIQYF
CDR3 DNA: TGTGCCAGCAGCTTAGTCCCGCAGGGGGGACTACCCTTCGCCAAAAACATTCAGTACTTC

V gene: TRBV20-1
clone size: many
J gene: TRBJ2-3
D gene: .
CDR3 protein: CSAGSAYDTQYF
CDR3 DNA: TGCAGTGCTGGATCAGCATATGATACGCAGTATTTT

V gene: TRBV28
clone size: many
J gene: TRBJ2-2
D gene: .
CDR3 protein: CASSRYRGRRNTGELFF
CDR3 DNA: TGTGCCAGCAGTCGATATCGAGGCAGAAGGAACACCGGGGAGCTGTTTTTT

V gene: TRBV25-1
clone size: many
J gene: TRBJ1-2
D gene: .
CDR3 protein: CASRRAGAGYTF
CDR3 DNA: TGTGCCAGCAGGAGGGCAGGGGCTGGCTACACCTTC

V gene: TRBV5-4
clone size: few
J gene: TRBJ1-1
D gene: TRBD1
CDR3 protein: CASSLTGVDTEAFF
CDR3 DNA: TGTGCCAGCAGCTTGACAGGGGTGGACACTGAAGCTTTCTTT

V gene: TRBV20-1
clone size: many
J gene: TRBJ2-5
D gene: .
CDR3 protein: CSARDANSQYF
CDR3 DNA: TGCAGTGCTAGAGATGCGAATTCCCAGTACTTC

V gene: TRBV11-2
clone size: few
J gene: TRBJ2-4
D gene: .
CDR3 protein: CASSLVGWGAKNIQYF
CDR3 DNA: TGTGCCAGCAGCTTAGTAGGATGGGGAGCCAAAAACATTCAGTACTTC

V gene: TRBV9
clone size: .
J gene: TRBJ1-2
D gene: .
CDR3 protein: CASSVGPANYGYTF
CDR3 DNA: TGTGCCAGCAGCGTCGGGCCAGCTAACTATGGCTACACCTTC

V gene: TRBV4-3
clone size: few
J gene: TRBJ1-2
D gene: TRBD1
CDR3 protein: CASSQDPRGQNYGYTF
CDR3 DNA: TGCGCCAGCAGCCAAGATCCCCGGGGACAGAACTATGGCTACACCTTC